This TCR beta chain emerged from a study of blood T cells in healthy people across ages (dated by TCRdb to about 2015). Describing the broader study: In model experiments, roughly one uniquely barcoded TCR beta cDNA molecule per two T cells was captured by template switching. Donors were grouped into four age groups: young (average approximately 15 years), middle-aged (39), aged (around 66) and long-lived (less than 85). The study measured age-related changes in TCR beta repertoire diversity using deep sequencing normalized with unique cDNA molecular identifiers. Using the same blood draw, the study looked at two additional independent replicas of 1 million unique cDNA reads for two donors, one aged 18 to 30 and the other aged 80 or older. To avoid experimental bias, donors of different ages were distributed randomly across sequencing lanes.

Study-level results and caveats: Because the CMV infection status of the donors was unknown, age-related changes in expanded clonotypes may potentially have been confounded. Compared with the aged group, the long-lived group had more naive CD4+ T cells, fewer expanded clones and increased TCR diversity, a pattern suggesting age selection. Estimates of total diversity based on one million sequenced T cells were regarded as lower bounds and as underestimates. The percentage of naive T cells measured by flow cytometry correlated strongly with observed TCR beta diversity. Observed TCR beta diversity per million T cells fell roughly linearly with age, and a significant reduction was already apparent by age roughly 40. Conclusive comparison of naive and antigen-experienced compartments was prevented by the profiling of bulk unsorted PBMCs.

The trim is 6 bases for V and 0 bases for J, with a gap of 13 bases between the germline ends. The germline V gene specifies MNHEY as CDR1 and SVGAGI as CDR2. Taken from cysteine to phenylalanine, the CDR3 has 15 residues. The DNA shown is the 45-base CDR3, in frame from base 1. Donors were under 40 systemically healthy Caucasian individuals from Russia aged roughly 6 to 100 years. Each donor gave about 9.7 milliliters of peripheral blood, drawn into EDTA-treated Vacutainer tubes. Ficoll-Paque density-gradient centrifugation was used to isolate PBMCs, with at least 7 million per sample. Total RNA, at least 5 micrograms per sample, was extracted from PBMCs with Trizol reagent. Naive CD45RAhigh/CD27high T cell percentages were measured by flow cytometry on a PBMC aliquot from every donor. Note on this clonotype: Its antigen is unknown. One base away there is no much larger clone; base qualities are not given.

The library was generated by 5' RACE. TCRdb shows the sequencer as Illumina HiSeq 2500. The second PCR ran for about 6 to 11 cycles and used a J-beta primer mix along with a sample-barcoded 5' primer. A unique molecular identifier was introduced onto each TCR beta cDNA molecule by a template-switch 5' adaptor carrying 12 random nucleotides. Each sample yielded at least 3 million CDR3-containing paired-end reads. First-strand cDNA synthesis was performed from all RNA using the Mint cDNA synthesis kit, with priming by a TRBC-specific oligonucleotide. Following uracil-DNA glycosylase treatment, all cDNA underwent a first 18-cycle PCR with the universal primers M1SS and BC2_uni_R. The authors' pipeline ran thus. Each sample was normalized by randomly selecting 1 million high-quality reads, each carrying a distinct molecular identifier. Instead of being binned into consensus sequences, reads with shared molecular identifiers were discarded. CDR3 identification, clonotype clustering and error correction used MiTCR with a Q25 quality threshold and the strictest error-elimination algorithm. A nonparametric unseen species model with Euler transformation was used to estimate lower-bound total TCR beta diversity. Using fastp at Q25 and MiXCR, TCRdb reprocessed the public reads and kept productive beta chains. Every CDR3 protein is listed once, alongside the most common genes and DNA of its rows. For this entry, the V and J calls and clone size follow TCRdb and not the study's own pipeline. In this sample the table shows roughly 1.5 million distinct CDR3 sequences, about 42% of which occur a single time. Clones ranked in the top ten supply approximately 4.1% of the sample.

The clonotype originates from a woman aged 18-29 years in good health. Sequencing was done on a sample of blood. The chain is assembled from TRBV6-5 and TRBJ2-3, with TRBD1 perhaps the D gene, on 6 matching bases. In nucleotide form, the sequence is TGTGCCAGCAGAAGACAGGTTGGGAGCACAGATACGCAGTATTTT. The resulting protein is CASRRQVGSTDTQYF.